The next 12 T cell receptor beta chains were all read from a single sample in a study of T cell changes during pregnancy in multiple sclerosis. Repertoires were generated with immunoSEQ multiplex PCR, while TCRdb's copy carries only in-frame clones and drops some. Among roughly 57,000 clones, around 94% were seen once, and the ten largest hold roughly 2.5%. Sample: CD8+ T cells from peripheral blood mononuclear cells, taken after pregnancy. The receptors were gathered from a female donor with multiple sclerosis, enrolled in a pregnancy study.

The chain joins TRBV4-2 to TRBJ2-7; 9 bases fit TRBD2. Germline V lookup: CDR1 LGHNA, CDR2 YNFKEQ. CDR3 length: 17 residues. Trimming removed 1 base from V and 3 bases from J; junction bases left unmatched: 10. CDR3 amino acids: CASSQGGLLAGNYEQYF. In DNA, the CDR3 is TGTGCCAGCAGCCAAGGTGGGTTGCTAGCGGGAAACTACGAGCAGTACTTC.

The chain recombines TRBV28 with TRBJ2-7, with 7 bases lining up with TRBD1. Germline lookup yields CDR1 MDHEN and CDR2 SYDVKM. The J segment lost 3 bases and the V segment lost 2 bases, leaving 4 bases of the junction unmatched. This CDR3 comprises 14 residues. In DNA, the CDR3 is TGTGCCAGCAGTTTACGGGACAGATACTACGAGCAGTACTTC. Encoded protein: CASSLRDRYYEQYF.

V usage is TRBV19 and J usage is TRBJ2-2, with D perhaps matching TRBD2 (5 bases). The germline CDR1 and CDR2 sequences are LNHDA and SQIVND (reference sequence). The CDR3 length is 13 residues. The V and J ends lost 1 base and 8 bases respectively, with 8 bases between them. The CDR3 coding sequence is TGTGCCAGTAGTATAGGGAGGTCGGGGGAGCTGTTTTTT. Translating it yields CASSIGRSGELFF. Combining the CDR3 with reference TRBV19 and TRBJ2-2 gives the whole variable domain DGGITQSPKYLFRKEGQNVTLSCEQNLNHDAMYWYRQDPGQGLRLIYYSQIVNDFQKGDIAEGYSVSREKKESFPLTVTSAQKNPTAFYLCASSIGRSGELFFGEGSRLTVL.

The chain has TRBV5-1 and TRBJ2-7; 8 bases are shared with TRBD2. The ends lost 3 bases at V and 2 bases at J; junction bases unmatched: 10. CDR1 is SGHRS, CDR2 YFSETQ, per germline. This CDR3 has 16 amino acids. CDR3 sequence: CASSSRGSGSAYEQYF. DNA of the CDR3: TGCGCCAGCAGCTCGCGGGGAAGCGGGAGTGCCTACGAGCAGTACTTC.

CDR3 DNA sequence: TGTGCCAGTAGGAGGACAGGGAACTATGGCTACACCTTC. Translated: CASRRTGNYGYTF. This chain uses TRBV19 with TRBJ1-2; 8 bases align to TRBD1. The germline V gene has CDR1 LNHDA and CDR2 SQIVND (reference sequence). V was pared by 6 bases and J by 2 bases, with 2 bases of the junction left unmatched. This CDR3 region has 13 residues.

This chain joins TRBV25-1 and TRBJ1-1, with 9 bases identical to TRBD1. The CDR3 is 12 amino acids. Germline V gives CDR1 MGHDK, CDR2 SYGVNS. V gave up 3 bases and J gave up 9 bases; unmatched junction bases: 2. CDR3 nucleotide sequence: TGTGCCAGCAGTGAGGACAGGGGTAAAGCTTTCTTT. Translation: CASSEDRGKAFF.

The V gene is TRBV27, the J gene TRBJ2-7; no definite D call. Germline CDR1 and CDR2: MNHEY and SMNVEV (reference sequence). The CDR3 contains 13 residues. V was clipped by 2 bases and J by 0 bases, with 5 bases between them. CDR3 bases: TGTGCCAGCAGTTTACAGGCCTCCTACGAGCAGTACTTC. It specifies CASSLQASYEQYF.

The chain is built from TRBV27 and TRBJ2-5; 10 nucleotides line up with TRBD2. The ends lost 5 bases at V and 4 bases at J; junction bases unmatched: 7. CDR3 length: 15 residues. Germline V gene data show CDR1 as MNHEY and CDR2 as SMNVEV (reference sequence). The CDR3 DNA follows: TGTGCCAGCAGTCTCACTAGCGGGGAGGGAGAGACCCAGTACTTC. Its protein product is CASSLTSGEGETQYF.

This clone was seen a few times. The chain links TRBV5-6 to TRBJ1-5, with D tentatively TRBD1 (5 bases). The CDR3 length is 14 residues. Per germline, CDR1 SGHDT and CDR2 YYEEEE. With 2 bases removed from V and 6 bases from J, the gap between germline ends came to 12 bases. The CDR3 bases are TGTGCCAGCAGCTTCGGGGGACTGGGTCAGCCCCAGCATTTT. This codes for CASSFGGLGQPQHF.

This clone showed up just a few times. This sequence joins TRBV19 and TRBJ2-3; D may be TRBD2 (5 bases). The CDR3 covers 13 residues. Germline V CDR1 and CDR2: LNHDA, SQIVND (reference sequence). With 2 bases removed from V and 3 bases from J, the gap between germline ends came to 6 bases. CDR3 bases: TGTGCCAGTAGTATATCGGGGACAGATACGCAGTATTTT. Translating gives CASSISGTDTQYF.

The chain carries TRBV5-1 and TRBJ1-1; TRBD1 matches at 10 bases. With V trimmed by 1 base and J by 4 bases, 4 bases remained unmatched. From germline, CDR1 is SGHRS and CDR2 YFSETQ. This CDR3 is built from 15 residues. The CDR3 nucleotides read TGCGCCAGCAGCTTGTCCGGGACAGGGGTCACTGAAGCTTTCTTT. Its translation: CASSLSGTGVTEAFF.

This clone was seen once. J is TRBJ2-3 and V is TRBV9; 8 bases match TRBD2. This CDR3 contains 19 residues. The germline V gene encodes CDR1 SGDLS and CDR2 YYNGEE. The trim removed 0 bases at V and 2 bases at J, leaving 14 bases unmatched. The CDR3 nucleotides read TGTGCCAGCAGCGTAGATTGGGCGGGAGGACATACGATCACAGATACGCAGTATTTT. Its translation is CASSVDWAGGHTITDTQYF.